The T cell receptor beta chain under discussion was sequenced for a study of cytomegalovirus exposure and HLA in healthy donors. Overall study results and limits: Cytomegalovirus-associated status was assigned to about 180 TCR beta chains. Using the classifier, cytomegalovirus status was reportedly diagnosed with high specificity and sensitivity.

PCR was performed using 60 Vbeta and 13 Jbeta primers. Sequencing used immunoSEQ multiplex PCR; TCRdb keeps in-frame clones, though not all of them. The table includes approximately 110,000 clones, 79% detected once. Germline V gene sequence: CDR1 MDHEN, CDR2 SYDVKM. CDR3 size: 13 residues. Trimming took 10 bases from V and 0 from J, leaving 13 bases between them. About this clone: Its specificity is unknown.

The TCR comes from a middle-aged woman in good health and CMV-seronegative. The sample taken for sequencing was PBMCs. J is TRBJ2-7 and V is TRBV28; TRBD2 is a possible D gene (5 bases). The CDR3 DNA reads TGTGCCACCACCGGAGGAAGCTCCTACGAGCAGTACTTC. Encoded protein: CATTGGSSYEQYF.